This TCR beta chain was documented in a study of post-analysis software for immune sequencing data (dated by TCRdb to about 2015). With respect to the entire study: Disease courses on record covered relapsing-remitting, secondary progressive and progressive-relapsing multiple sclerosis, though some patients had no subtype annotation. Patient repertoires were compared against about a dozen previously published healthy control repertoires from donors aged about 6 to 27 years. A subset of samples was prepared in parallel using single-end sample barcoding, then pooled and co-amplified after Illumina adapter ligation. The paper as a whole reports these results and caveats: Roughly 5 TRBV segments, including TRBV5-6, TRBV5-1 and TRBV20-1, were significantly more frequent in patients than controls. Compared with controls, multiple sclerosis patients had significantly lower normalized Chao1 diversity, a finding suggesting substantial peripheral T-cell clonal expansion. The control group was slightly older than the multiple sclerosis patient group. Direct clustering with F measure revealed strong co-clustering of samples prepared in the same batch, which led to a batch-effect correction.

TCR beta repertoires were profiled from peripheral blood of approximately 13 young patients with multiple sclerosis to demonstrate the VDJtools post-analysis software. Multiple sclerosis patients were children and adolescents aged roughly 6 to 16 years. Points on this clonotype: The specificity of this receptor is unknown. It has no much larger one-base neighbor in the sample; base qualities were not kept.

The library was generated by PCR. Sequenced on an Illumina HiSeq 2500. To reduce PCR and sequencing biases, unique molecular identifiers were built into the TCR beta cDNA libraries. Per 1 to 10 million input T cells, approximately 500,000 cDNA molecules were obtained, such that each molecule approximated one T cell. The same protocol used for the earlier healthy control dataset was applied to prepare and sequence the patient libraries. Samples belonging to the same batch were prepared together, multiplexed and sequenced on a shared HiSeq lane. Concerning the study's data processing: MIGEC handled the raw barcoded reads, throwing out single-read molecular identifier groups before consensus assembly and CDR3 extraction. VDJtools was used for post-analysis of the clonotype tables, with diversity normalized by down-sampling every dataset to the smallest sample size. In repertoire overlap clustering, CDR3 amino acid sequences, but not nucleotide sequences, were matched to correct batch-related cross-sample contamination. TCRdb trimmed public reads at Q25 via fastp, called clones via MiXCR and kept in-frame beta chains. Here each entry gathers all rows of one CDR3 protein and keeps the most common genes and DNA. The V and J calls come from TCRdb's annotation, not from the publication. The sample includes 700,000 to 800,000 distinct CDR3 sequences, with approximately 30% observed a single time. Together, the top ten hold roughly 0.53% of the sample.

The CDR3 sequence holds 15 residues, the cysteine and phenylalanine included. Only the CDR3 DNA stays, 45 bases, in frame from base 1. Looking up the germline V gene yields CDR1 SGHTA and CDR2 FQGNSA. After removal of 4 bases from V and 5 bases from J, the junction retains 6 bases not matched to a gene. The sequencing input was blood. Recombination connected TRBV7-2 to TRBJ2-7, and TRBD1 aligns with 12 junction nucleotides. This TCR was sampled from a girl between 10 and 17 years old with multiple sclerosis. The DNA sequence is TGTGCCAGCAGCTCCCGGGACAGGGGGCGCAACGAGCAGTACTTC. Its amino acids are CASSSRDRGRNEQYF.